These 17 T cell receptor beta chains were sequenced from one sample in a study of blood T cell repertoires in COVID-19. Measured with immunoSEQ multiplex PCR; TCRdb has only the in-frame clones, and not every one. This sample carries roughly 330,000 clones, around 80% of them seen once, and the ten largest clones take roughly 1.3%. The sample taken for sequencing was peripheral blood. These receptors all stem from a woman aged 50 to 60 with acute or convalescent COVID-19.

The J gene is TRBJ2-1, the V gene TRBV5-4; possible D gene TRBD2, 6 bases. There are 15 residues in the CDR3. Trimming stripped 2 bases from V and 3 bases from J, with 12 bases between. Germline CDR1 SGHNT, CDR2 YYREEE (reference sequence). CDR3 sequence: CASSFPGDHYNEQFF. The DNA for the CDR3 is TGTGCCAGCAGCTTTCCGGGGGATCACTACAATGAGCAGTTCTTC.

V usage is TRBV29-1 and J usage is TRBJ1-2; D perhaps matches TRBD1 (6 bases). The CDR3 runs 14 residues. With 0 bases removed from V and 4 bases from J, the gap between germline ends came to 12 bases. The germline CDR1 and CDR2 sequences are SQVTM and ANQGSEA. The CDR3 DNA reads as TGCAGCGTTGAAGATACTACAGGGCCCTATGGCTACACCTTC. Encoded protein: CSVEDTTGPYGYTF.

This clone was found a few times. V and J are TRBV7-9 and TRBJ2-1; 7 bases are shared with TRBD1. The CDR3 runs 14 residues. After removal of 5 bases from V and 7 bases from J, the junction contained 8 bases not matched to a gene. Germline CDR1 is SEHNR and CDR2 is FQNEAQ (reference sequence). The CDR3 region has the DNA TGTGCCAGCAGCATTTCCGGGACAGTAAATGAGCAGTTCTTC. Translated, it gives CASSISGTVNEQFF.

The rearrangement uses TRBV16 and TRBJ1-3; 7 bases line up with TRBD1. This CDR3 is built from 17 residues. The germline CDR1 and CDR2 sequences are KGHSY and FQNENV. V trimming: 0 bases; J trimming: 2 bases; junction bases outside the gene matches: 7. The CDR3 bases are TGTGCCAGCAGCCAATCTCGGACAGGCTCAACTGGAAACACCATATATTTT. Translation gives CASSQSRTGSTGNTIYF.

The chain has TRBV7-2 and TRBJ2-5; possibly TRBD2 for D (7 bases). V lost 7 bases to trimming and J lost 1 base, with 16 bases between them. There are 15 residues in the CDR3. Per the germline V gene, CDR1 is SGHTA and CDR2 is FQGNSA. The CDR3 DNA reads TGTGCCAGCATTCCTACGGGGGGCGCCCAAGAGACCCAGTACTTC. The encoded protein is CASIPTGGAQETQYF.

The chain recombines TRBV6-6 with TRBJ1-2; the match to TRBD1 covers 9 bases. The CDR3 has 14 residues. Losses at the gene ends were 2 bases for V and 6 bases for J; bases not matched to a gene: 4. Per germline, CDR1 MNHNY and CDR2 SVGAGI (reference sequence). The CDR3 is CASSYLRTGDGYTF. In nucleotides, the CDR3 is TGTGCCAGCAGTTACCTCCGGACAGGGGATGGCTACACCTTC.

V and J are TRBV28 and TRBJ1-4; 10 bases are shared with TRBD1. The CDR3 spans 17 residues. The germline V gene has CDR1 MDHEN and CDR2 SYDVKM. Trimming took 5 bases from V and 14 from J; bases not matched to a gene: 20. CDR3 sequence reads: CASSPQGQGTTLRGLFF. The CDR3 DNA sequence: TGTGCCAGCAGTCCTCAGGGACAGGGGACCACTCTGAGGGGTCTGTTTTTT. The complete variable domain, with remaining parts taken from reference TRBV28 and TRBJ1-4, reads DVKVTQSSRYLVKRTGEKVFLECVQDMDHENMFWYRQDPGLGLRLIYFSYDVKMKEKGDIPEGYSVSREKKERFSLILESASTNQTSMYLCASSPQGQGTTLRGLFFGSGTQLSVL.

The V and J genes are TRBV5-1 and TRBJ1-1; the match to TRBD1 covers 7 bases. Trimming removed 5 bases from V and 4 bases from J; junction bases left unmatched: 11. The CDR3 sequence is 15 residues long. Germline V CDR1 and CDR2: SGHRS, YFSETQ. CDR3 bases: TGCGCCAGCAGGGACCCAGGGGGAGTGAGCACTGAAGCTTTCTTT. Its translation: CASRDPGGVSTEAFF.

The gene calls are TRBV7-2 and TRBJ2-3; TRBD2 might be the D (6 bases). The CDR3 runs 15 residues. Trimming removed 4 bases from V and 0 bases from J, with 11 bases in between. Per the germline V gene, CDR1 is SGHTA and CDR2 is FQGNSA. CDR3 region: CASSYSSASTDTQYF. The CDR3 bases are TGTGCCAGCAGCTATTCTAGCGCAAGCACAGATACGCAGTATTTT.

The rearrangement joins TRBV20-1 to TRBJ2-1; D is ambiguous. The germline V gene has CDR1 DFQATT and CDR2 SNEGSKA (reference sequence). This CDR3 is 10 amino acids long. CDR3 coding DNA: TGCAGCGGAGAGCTTAATGAGCAGTTCTTC. Translation: CSGELNEQFF.

The J gene is TRBJ1-4, the V gene TRBV7-2; D unresolved. CDR1 and CDR2 from the germline V gene are SGHTA and FQGNSA. This CDR3 comprises 15 residues. V lost 5 bases and J 7 bases, leaving 17 bases between the germline ends. CDR3 sequence (DNA): TGTGCCAGCAGCCCTGAATCGATGGTCGGTGAAAAACTGTTTTTT. This sequence encodes CASSPESMVGEKLFF. The variable domain in full, completed from reference TRBV7-2 and TRBJ1-4, reads GAGVSQSPSNKVTEKGKDVELRCDPISGHTALYWYRQSLGQGLEFLIYFQGNSAPDKSGLPSDRFSAERTGGSVSTLTIQRTQQEDSAVYLCASSPESMVGEKLFFGSGTQLSVL.

This clone was seen only a few times. The V call is TRBV7-2, the J call TRBJ1-2; the D is unclear. The length of the CDR3 is 13 residues. V lost 1 base and J 5 bases, leaving 8 bases between the germline ends. Germline CDR1 and CDR2: SGHTA and FQGNSA. CDR3 sequence: CASSLVRLYGYTF. DNA for the CDR3: TGTGCCAGCAGCTTAGTACGGTTATATGGCTACACCTTC.

The chain carries TRBV7-9 and TRBJ1-5; D not certain. V was clipped by 3 bases and J by 3 bases, with 3 bases between them. From germline, CDR1 is SEHNR and CDR2 FQNEAQ (reference sequence). This CDR3 comprises 12 residues. For the CDR3, the DNA is TGTGCCAGCAGCTTCCACAATCAGCCCCAGCATTTT. Its translation is CASSFHNQPQHF.

This clone was detected once. The chain carries TRBV18 and TRBJ1-1, with 8 bases that match TRBD1. The J segment lost 5 bases and the V segment lost 5 bases, leaving 7 bases of the junction unmatched. Germline V gene sequence: CDR1 KGHSH, CDR2 LQKENI. CDR3 length: 14 amino acids. CDR3 amino acids: CASSLQGVNTEAFF. CDR3 DNA: TGTGCCAGCTCATTACAGGGGGTTAATACTGAAGCTTTCTTT.

The CDR3 DNA follows: TGTGCCAGCAGCTTAGGCCTAGCGGGCAATACGCAGTATTTT. Translating gives CASSLGLAGNTQYF. V gene TRBV7-8 combines with J gene TRBJ2-3, with TRBD2 matching 8 bases. CDR1 is SGHVS and CDR2 is FQNEAQ in the germline V gene. The CDR3 contains 14 residues. V lost 1 base and J lost 7; bases outside the gene matches: 4.

This chain joins TRBV10-3 and TRBJ1-1; possibly TRBD1 for D (6 bases). Germline assignment: CDR1 ENHRY and CDR2 SYGVKD. Deletions cut 6 bases from V and 5 bases from J, with 16 bases between. The CDR3 has 14 residues. CDR3 protein: CAIRTGRGGTEAFF. The DNA for the CDR3 is TGTGCCATCAGAACAGGGAGGGGGGGGACTGAAGCTTTCTTT.

This chain connects TRBV30 to TRBJ2-5; 12 nucleotides agree with TRBD2. The CDR3 runs to 15 residues. The V segment lost 4 bases and the J segment 4 bases; nucleotides outside the gene matches: 7. Germline CDR1 is GTSNPN and CDR2 is SVGIG (reference sequence). CDR3: CAWTPGLAGGETQYF. For the CDR3, the DNA is TGTGCCTGGACCCCGGGACTAGCGGGCGGAGAGACCCAGTACTTC.